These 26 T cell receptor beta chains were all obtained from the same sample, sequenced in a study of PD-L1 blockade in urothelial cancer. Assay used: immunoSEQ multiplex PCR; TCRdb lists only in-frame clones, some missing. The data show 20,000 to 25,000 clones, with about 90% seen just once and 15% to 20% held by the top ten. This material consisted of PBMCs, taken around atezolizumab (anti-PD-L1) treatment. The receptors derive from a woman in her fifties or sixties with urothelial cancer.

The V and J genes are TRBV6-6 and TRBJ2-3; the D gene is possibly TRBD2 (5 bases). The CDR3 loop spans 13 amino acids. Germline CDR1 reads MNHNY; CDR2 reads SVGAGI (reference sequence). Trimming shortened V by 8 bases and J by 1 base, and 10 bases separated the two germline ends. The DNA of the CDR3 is TGTGCCAGCGTAAGCGGAGGCACAGATACGCAGTATTTT. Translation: CASVSGGTDTQYF.

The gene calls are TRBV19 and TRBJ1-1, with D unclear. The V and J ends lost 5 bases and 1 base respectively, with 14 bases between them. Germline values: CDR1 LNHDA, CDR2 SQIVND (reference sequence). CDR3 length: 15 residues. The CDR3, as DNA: TGTGCCAGTAGTCCCTGGGAGGGTTGGAACACTGAAGCTTTCTTT. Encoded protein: CASSPWEGWNTEAFF.

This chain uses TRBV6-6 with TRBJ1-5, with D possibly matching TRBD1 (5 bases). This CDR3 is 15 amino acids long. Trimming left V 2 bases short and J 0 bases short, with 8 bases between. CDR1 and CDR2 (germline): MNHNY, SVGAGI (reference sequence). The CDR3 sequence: CASSYLRVSNQPQHF. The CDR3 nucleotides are TGTGCCAGCAGTTACCTCAGGGTTAGCAATCAGCCCCAGCATTTT.

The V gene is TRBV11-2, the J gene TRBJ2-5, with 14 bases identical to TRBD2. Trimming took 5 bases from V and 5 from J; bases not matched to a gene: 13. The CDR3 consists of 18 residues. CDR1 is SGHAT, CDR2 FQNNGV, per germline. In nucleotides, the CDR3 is TGTGCCAGCAGCCCCTCCCCCAGACTAGCGGGAGGGCCGGAGACCCAGTACTTC. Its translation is CASSPSPRLAGGPETQYF.

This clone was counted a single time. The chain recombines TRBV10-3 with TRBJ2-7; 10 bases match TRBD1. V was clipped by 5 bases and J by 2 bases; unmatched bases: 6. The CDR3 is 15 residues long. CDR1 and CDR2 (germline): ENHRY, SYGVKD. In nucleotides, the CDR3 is TGTGCCATCAGTTTAGGACAGGGGGGGCCCTACGAGCAGTACTTC. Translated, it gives CAISLGQGGPYEQYF.

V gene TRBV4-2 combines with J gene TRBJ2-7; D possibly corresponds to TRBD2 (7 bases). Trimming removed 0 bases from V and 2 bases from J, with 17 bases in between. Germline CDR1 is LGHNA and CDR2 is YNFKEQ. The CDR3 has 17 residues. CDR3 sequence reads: CASSQDLAGARAYEQYF. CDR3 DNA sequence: TGTGCCAGCAGCCAAGATCTGGCGGGGGCGCGGGCCTACGAGCAGTACTTC.

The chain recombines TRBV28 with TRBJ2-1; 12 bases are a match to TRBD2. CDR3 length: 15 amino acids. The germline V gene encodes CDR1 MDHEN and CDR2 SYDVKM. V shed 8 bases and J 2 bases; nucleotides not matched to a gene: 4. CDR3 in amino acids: CASEASGRAYNEQFF. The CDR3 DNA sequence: TGTGCCAGCGAGGCTAGCGGGAGGGCCTACAATGAGCAGTTCTTC.

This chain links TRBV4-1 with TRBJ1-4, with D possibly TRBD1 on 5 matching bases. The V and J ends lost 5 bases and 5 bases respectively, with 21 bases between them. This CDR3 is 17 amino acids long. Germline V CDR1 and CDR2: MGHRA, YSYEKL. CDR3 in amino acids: CASSASVWRGANEKLFF. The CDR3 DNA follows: TGCGCCAGCAGCGCTAGCGTGTGGAGAGGGGCCAATGAAAAACTGTTTTTT.

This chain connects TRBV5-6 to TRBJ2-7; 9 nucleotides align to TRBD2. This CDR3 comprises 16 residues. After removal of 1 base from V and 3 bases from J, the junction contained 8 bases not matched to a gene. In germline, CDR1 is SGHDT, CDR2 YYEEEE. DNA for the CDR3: TGTGCCAGCAGCTTGCTTAGCGGGAGAGAGGTCTACGAGCAGTACTTC. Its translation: CASSLLSGREVYEQYF.

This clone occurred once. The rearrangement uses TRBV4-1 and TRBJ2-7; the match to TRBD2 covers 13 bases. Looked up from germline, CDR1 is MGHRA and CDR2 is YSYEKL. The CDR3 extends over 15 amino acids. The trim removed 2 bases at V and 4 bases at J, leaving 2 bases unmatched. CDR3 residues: CASSQRTSGRYEQYF. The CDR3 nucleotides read TGCGCCAGCAGCCAAAGGACTAGCGGGAGATACGAGCAGTACTTC.

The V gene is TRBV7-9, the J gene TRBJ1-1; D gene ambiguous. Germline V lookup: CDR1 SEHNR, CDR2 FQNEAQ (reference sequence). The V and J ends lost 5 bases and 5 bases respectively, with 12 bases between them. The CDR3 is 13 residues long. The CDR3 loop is CASSLVVRTEAFF. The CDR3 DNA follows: TGTGCCAGCAGCCTCGTCGTTAGAACTGAAGCTTTCTTT. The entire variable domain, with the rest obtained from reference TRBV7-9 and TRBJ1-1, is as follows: DTGVSQNPRHKITKRGQNVTFRCDPISEHNRLYWYRQTLGQGPEFLTYFQNEAQLEKSRLLSDRFSAERPKGSFSTLEIQRTEQGDSAMYLCASSLVVRTEAFFGQGTRLTVV.

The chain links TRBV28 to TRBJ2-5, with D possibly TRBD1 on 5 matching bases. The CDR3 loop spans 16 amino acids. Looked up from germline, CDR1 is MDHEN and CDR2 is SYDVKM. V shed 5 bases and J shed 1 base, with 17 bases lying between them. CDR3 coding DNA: TGTGCCAGCAGTCCTAGGGGCGGAATAAGCCAAGAGACCCAGTACTTC. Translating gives CASSPRGGISQETQYF.

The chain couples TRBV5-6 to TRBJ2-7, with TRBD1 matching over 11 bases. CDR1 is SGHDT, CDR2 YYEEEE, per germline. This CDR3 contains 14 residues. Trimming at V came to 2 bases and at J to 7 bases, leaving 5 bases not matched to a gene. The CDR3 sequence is CASSFRDRGAEQYF. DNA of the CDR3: TGTGCCAGCAGCTTCCGGGACAGGGGGGCAGAGCAGTACTTC.

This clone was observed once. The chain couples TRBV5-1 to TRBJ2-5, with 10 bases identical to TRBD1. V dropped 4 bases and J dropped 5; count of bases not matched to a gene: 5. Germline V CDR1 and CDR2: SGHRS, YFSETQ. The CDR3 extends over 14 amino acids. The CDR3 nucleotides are TGCGCCAGCAGCCTCGGACAGGGGGTGGAGACCCAGTACTTC. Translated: CASSLGQGVETQYF.

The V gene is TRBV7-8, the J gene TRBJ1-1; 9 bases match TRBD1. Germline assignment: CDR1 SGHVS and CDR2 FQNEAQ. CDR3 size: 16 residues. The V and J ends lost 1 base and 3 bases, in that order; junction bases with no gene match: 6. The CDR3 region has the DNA TGTGCCAGCAGCTTAGGATCCTGGACAGGGGACACTGAAGCTTTCTTT. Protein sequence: CASSLGSWTGDTEAFF.

In DNA form, the CDR3 reads TGTGCCAGCAGCCAGCGTGTATATGGGGAGCTGTTTTTT. Its translation is CASSQRVYGELFF. The V call is TRBV6-5, the J call TRBJ2-2; no reliable D call. With 6 bases removed from V and 8 bases from J, the gap between germline ends came to 13 bases. The CDR3 contains 13 residues. The germline V gene has CDR1 MNHEY and CDR2 SVGAGI.

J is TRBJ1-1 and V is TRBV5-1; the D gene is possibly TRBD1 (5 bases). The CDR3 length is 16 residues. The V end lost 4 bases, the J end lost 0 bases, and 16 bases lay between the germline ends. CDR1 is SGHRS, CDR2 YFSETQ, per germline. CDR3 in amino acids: CASSGGKTALNTEAFF. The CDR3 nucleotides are TGCGCCAGCAGCGGAGGGAAGACAGCCTTGAACACTGAAGCTTTCTTT. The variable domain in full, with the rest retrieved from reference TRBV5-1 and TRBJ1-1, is KAGVTQTPRYLIKTRGQQVTLSCSPISGHRSVSWYQQTPGQGLQFLFEYFSETQRNKGNFPGRFSGRQFSNSRSEMNVSTLELGDSALYLCASSGGKTALNTEAFFGQGTRLTVV.

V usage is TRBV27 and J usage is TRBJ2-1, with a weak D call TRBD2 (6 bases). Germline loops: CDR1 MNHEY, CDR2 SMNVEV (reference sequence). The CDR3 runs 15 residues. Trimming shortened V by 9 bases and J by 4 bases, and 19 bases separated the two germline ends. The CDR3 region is CASGAGRTPYNEQFF. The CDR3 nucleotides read TGTGCCAGTGGGGCGGGGAGGACCCCTTACAATGAGCAGTTCTTC.

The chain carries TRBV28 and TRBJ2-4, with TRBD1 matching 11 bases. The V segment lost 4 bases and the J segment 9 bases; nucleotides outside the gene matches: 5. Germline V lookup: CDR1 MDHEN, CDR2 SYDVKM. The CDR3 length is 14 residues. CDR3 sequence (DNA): TGTGCCAGCAGTTGGACAGGGGGCGATTTCATTCAGTACTTC. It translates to CASSWTGGDFIQYF.

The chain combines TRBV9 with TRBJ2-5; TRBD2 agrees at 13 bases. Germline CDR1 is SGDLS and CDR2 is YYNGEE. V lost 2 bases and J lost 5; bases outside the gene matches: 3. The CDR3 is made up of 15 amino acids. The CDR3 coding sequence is TGTGCCAGCAGCGTGGGACTAGCGGGAAGGGAGACCCAGTACTTC. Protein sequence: CASSVGLAGRETQYF.

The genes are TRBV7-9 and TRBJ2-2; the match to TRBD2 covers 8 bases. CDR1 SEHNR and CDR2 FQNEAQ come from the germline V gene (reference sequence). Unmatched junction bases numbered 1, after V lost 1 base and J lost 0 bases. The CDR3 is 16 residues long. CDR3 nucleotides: TGTGCCAGCAGCTTAGGGACTAGCCCGAACACCGGGGAGCTGTTTTTT. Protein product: CASSLGTSPNTGELFF.

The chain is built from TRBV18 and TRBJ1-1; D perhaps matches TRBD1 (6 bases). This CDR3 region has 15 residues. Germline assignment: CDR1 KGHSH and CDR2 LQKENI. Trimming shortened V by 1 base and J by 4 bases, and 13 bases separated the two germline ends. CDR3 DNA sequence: TGTGCCAGCTCACCACTTCCAGGGGCAGGCACTGAAGCTTTCTTT. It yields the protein CASSPLPGAGTEAFF.

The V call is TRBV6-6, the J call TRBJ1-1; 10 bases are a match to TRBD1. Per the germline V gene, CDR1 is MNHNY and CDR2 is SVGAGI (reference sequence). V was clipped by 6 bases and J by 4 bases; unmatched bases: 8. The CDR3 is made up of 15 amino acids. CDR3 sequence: CASSKSGTGVTEAFF. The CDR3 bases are TGTGCCAGCAGCAAATCCGGGACAGGGGTCACTGAAGCTTTCTTT.

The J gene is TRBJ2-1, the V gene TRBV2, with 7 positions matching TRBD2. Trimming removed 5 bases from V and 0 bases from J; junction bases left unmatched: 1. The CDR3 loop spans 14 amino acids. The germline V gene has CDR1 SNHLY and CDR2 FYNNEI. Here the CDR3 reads CASSRTSSYNEQFF. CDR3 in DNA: TGTGCCAGCAGTCGGACTAGCTCCTACAATGAGCAGTTCTTC.

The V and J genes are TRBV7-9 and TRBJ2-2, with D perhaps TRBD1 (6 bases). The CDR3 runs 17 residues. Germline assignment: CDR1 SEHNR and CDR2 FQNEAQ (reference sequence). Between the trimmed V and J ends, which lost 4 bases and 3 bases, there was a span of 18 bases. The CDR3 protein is CASSSPLGGRYTGELFF. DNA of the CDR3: TGTGCCAGCAGCTCCCCATTAGGGGGAAGGTACACCGGGGAGCTGTTTTTT.

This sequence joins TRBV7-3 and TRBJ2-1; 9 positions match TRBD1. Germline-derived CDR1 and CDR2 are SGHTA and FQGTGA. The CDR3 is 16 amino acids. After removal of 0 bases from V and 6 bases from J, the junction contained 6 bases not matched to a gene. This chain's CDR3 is CASSLTRDREVNEQFF. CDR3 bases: TGTGCCAGCAGCTTAACCCGGGACAGGGAGGTCAATGAGCAGTTCTTC.